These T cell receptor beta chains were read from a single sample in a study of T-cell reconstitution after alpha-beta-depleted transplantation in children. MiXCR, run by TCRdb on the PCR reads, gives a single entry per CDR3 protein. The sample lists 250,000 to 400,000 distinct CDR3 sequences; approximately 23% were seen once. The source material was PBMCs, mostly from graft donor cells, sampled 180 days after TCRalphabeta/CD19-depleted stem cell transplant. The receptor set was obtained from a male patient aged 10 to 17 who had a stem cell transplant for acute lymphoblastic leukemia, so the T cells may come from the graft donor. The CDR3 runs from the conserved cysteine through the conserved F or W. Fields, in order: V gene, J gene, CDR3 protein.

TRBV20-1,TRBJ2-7,CSARFLAGAGWEQYF
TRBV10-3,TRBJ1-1,CAIRSTVIMNTEAFF
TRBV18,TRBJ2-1,CASSPEGSYNEQFF
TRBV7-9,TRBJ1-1,CASSHGQYTEAFF
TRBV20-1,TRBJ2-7,CSARSWTSGSYEQYF
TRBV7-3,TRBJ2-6,CASSLSSGLKAGANVLTF
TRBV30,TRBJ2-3,CAWSRENPISTDTQYF
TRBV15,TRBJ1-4,CATSEPGQGLEANEKLFF
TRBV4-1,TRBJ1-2,CASSPLTGGAWYGYTF
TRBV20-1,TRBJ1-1,CSARGGLEAFF
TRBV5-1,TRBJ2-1,CASSLAPKSGRVEQFF
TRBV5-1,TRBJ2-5,CASSPPGQGWGTQYF
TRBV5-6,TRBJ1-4,CASSPYRGREKLFF
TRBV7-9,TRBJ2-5,CASSFGRDAETQYF
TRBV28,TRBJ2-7,CASSLSFIQGAGYEQYF
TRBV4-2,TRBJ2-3,CASSQVGARSTDTQYF
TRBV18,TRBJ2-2,CASSPRGVLRPRGTGELFF
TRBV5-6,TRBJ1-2,CASSIETGGVSGCTF
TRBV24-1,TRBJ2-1,CATSDLWHINEQFF
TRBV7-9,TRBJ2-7,CASSPPGGSGNYEQYF
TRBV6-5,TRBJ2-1,CASRYLPVGNEQFF
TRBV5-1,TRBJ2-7,CASSPGGPAGVWDEQYF
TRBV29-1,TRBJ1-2,CSVRTGDGYTF
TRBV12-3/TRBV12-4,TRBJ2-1,CASSRPGLGLRNEQFF
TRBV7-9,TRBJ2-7,CASSTLPGSLSYEQYF